These T cell receptor beta chains were read from a single sample in a study of human T cells and chemical hapten exposure. TCRdb called the RACE reads again in MiXCR, with one record for every CDR3 protein. The table has tens of thousands of distinct CDR3 sequences, roughly 13% seen once. The source was whole blood, collected in connection with sensitization to the hapten diphenylcyclopropenone (DPC). These receptors were collected from a woman between 45 and 65 years old with alopecia areata. Some clones in this sample may be carry-over from other donors' samples. Each CDR3 is given with its conserved first and last residue. A D gene is named only where the DNA matches it firmly. The size entry is marked missing in some rows and otherwise reads once, few, many or a size class.

J,D,size,V,CDR3,DNA
TRBJ2-7,.,.,TRBV29-1,CSVEGGGHELYF,TGCAGCGTTGAAGGGGGCGGCCACGAGCTGTACTTC
TRBJ2-1,.,many,TRBV29-1,CSVWTDKNEQFF,TGCAGCGTTTGGACAGACAAAAATGAGCAGTTCTTC
TRBJ2-5,TRBD2,few,TRBV6-2/TRBV6-3,CASSLGLAGPQETQYF,TGTGCCAGCAGCCTAGGACTAGCGGGACCACAAGAGACCCAGTACTTC
TRBJ2-3,TRBD1,many,TRBV15,CATSSGQGKTDTQYF,TGTGCCACCAGCAGCGGACAGGGAAAAACAGATACGCAGTATTTT
TRBJ2-1,.,.,TRBV3-1,CASSQDKGVAGGQFF,TGTGCCAGCAGCCAAGATAAGGGGGTAGCCGGCGGGCAGTTCTTC
TRBJ1-2,TRBD1,.,TRBV29-1,CSGDSNYGYTF,TGCAGCGGGGACAGCAACTATGGCTACACCTTC
TRBJ2-7,TRBD1,few,TRBV7-6,CASSLRQGHEQYF,TGTGCCAGCAGCCTTAGACAGGGCCACGAGCAGTACTTC
TRBJ2-3,TRBD2,.,TRBV6-6,CASSFSGISTDTQYF,TGTGCCAGCTCTTTCAGCGGGATCAGCACAGATACGCAGTATTTT
TRBJ1-6,.,many,TRBV12-3/TRBV12-4,CASSPGTAYNSPLHF,TGTGCCAGCAGTCCCGGGACTGCTTATAATTCACCCCTCCACTTT
TRBJ2-2,TRBD2,many,TRBV6-2/TRBV6-3,CASSYVNLAGGTGELFF,TGTGCCAGCAGTTATGTCAACCTAGCGGGAGGTACCGGGGAGCTGTTTTTT
TRBJ2-5,TRBD1,few,TRBV29-1,CSVHRGPEETQYF,TGCAGCGTCCACAGGGGTCCGGAGGAGACCCAGTACTTC
TRBJ1-2,.,.,TRBV2,CASSEEGASYGYTF,TGTGCCAGCAGTGAAGAGGGCGCAAGCTATGGCTACACCTTC
TRBJ2-7,.,.,TRBV5-4,CASSQRDSRYEQYF,TGTGCCAGCAGCCAGCGGGACAGCCGCTACGAGCAGTACTTC
TRBJ1-1,.,.,TRBV29-1,CSVEGFHGTEAFF,TGCAGCGTTGAAGGCTTTCATGGCACTGAAGCTTTCTTT